What follows is one T cell receptor beta chain and its context. This sample stems from a study of OX40 agonist ivuxolimab in advanced cancers. Study background: Ivuxolimab, which patients received intravenously every 2 weeks, was dosed at 0.01 to 10 mg/kg.

CDR3 length equals 14 residues. Repertoires were generated with immunoSEQ multiplex PCR, while TCRdb's copy carries only in-frame clones and drops some. The table shows tens of thousands of clones, with roughly 84% occurring only once. The rearrangement joins TRBV21-1 to TRBJ2-7; the table's D call TRBD2 went unverified against the DNA. TRBV21-1 is annotated as a pseudogene. Sequences were derived from CD4+ or CD8+ T cells sorted from blood, sampled in a trial of the OX40 agonist ivuxolimab. The receptor was derived from an adult with an advanced solid tumor such as melanoma, head and neck, liver or kidney cancer. For the CDR3, the DNA is TGTGCCAGCAGCAAATGGAGCGGTTACTACGAGCAGTACTTC. Its translation: CASSKWSGYYEQYF.